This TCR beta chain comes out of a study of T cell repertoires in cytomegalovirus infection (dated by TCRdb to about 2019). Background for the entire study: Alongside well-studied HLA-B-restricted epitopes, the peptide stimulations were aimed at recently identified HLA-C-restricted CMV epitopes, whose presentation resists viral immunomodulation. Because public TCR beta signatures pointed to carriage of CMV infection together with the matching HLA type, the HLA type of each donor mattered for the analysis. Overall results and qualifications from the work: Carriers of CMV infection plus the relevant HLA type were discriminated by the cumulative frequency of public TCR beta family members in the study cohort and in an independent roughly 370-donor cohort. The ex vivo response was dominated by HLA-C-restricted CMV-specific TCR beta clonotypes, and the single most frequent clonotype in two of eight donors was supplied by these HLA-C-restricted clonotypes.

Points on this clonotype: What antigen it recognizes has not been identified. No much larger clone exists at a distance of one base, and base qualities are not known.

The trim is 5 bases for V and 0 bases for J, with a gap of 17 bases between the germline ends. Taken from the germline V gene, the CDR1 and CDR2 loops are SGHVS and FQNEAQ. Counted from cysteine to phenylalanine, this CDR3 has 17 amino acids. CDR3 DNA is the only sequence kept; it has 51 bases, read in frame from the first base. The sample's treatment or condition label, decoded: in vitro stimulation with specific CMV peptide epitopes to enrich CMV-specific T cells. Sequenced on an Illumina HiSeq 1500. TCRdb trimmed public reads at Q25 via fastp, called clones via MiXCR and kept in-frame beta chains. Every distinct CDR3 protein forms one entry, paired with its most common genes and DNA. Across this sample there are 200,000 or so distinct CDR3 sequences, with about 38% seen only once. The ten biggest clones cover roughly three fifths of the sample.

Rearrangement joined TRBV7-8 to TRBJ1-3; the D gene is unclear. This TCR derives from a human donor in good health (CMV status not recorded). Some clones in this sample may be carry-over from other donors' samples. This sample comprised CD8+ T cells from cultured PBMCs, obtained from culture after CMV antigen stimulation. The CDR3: CASSPFKGEPSGNTIYF. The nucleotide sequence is TGTGCCAGCAGCCCATTTAAGGGTGAACCCTCTGGAAACACCATATATTTT. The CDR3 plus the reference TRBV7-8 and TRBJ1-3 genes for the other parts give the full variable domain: GAGVSQSPRYKVAKRGQDVALRCDPISGHVSLFWYQQALGQGPEFLTYFQNEAQLDKSGLPSDRFFAERPEGSVSTLKIQRTQQEDSAVYLCASSPFKGEPSGNTIYFGEGSWLTVV.